This T cell receptor (beta chain) is from a study of shared clonotypes between healthy human individuals. Study-level results: It was observed that roughly 5.5% of naive CD4 clonotypes were shared across a handful of donors. Naive subsets generally exceeded memory subsets in estimated richness. Limitation of the genetic and exposure-history diversity represented came from the few donors.

Losses at the gene ends were 4 bases for V and 2 bases for J; bases not matched to a gene: 8. CDR1 and CDR2 (germline): SGHVS, FQNEAQ. CDR3 length: 16 amino acids. About this clone itself: Its specificity is not known.

As defined, naive CD8 cells were CD45RO-negative and positively selected for CCR7, with terminally differentiated effector memory CD45RA+ cells excluded. Profiling relied on immunoSEQ multiplex PCR, and the TCRdb table lists in-frame clones only, not all of them. This table has roughly 2.1 million clones, more than 85% appearing once. The sample was naive CD8+ T cells from PBMCs. The origin of this receptor is a man aged 18 to 30 in good health. Some clones in this sample may be carry-over from other donors' samples. This chain joins TRBV7-8 and TRBJ2-7; 10 bases align to TRBD1. CDR3 residues: CASSSGTGQGTYEQYF. The CDR3 nucleotides read TGTGCCAGCAGCTCAGGTACGGGACAGGGGACCTACGAGCAGTACTTC.